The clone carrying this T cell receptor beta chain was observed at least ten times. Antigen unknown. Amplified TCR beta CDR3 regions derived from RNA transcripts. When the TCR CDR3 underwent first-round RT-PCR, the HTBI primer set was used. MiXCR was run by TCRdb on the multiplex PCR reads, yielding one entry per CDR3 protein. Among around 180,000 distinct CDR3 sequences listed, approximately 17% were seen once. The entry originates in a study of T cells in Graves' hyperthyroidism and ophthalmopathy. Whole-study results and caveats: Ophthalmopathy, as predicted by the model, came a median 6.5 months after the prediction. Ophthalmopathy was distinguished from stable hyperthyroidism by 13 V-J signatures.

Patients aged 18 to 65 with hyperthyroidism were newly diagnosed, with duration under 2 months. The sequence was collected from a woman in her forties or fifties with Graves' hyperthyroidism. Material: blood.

This CDR3 is CATSDASYNSPLHF. The CDR3 DNA sequence: TGTGCCACCAGTGATGCGAGCTATAATTCACCCCTCCACTTT. The gene calls are TRBV24-1 and TRBJ1-6, with D unclear. V was shortened by 3 bases and J by 3 bases, with 5 bases between the two germline ends. Per the germline V gene, CDR1 is KGHDR and CDR2 is SFDVKD. The CDR3 spans 14 residues.